This T cell receptor beta chain was found in a study of T and B cells in COVID-19 patients (dated by TCRdb to 2018 to 2021). Describing the broader study: In this study, adaptive immunity was profiled in COVID-19 patients who either had active infection or had recovered, using TRB and IGH repertoire sequencing of peripheral blood. A recovered cohort was made up of 15 to 19 patients contributing under 25 samples, mostly after mild to moderate COVID-19 managed as outpatients. The recovered cohort had a median age of around 30 years, compared with approximately 70 years in the active-infection cohort. Critical illness requiring mechanical ventilation or ECMO was present in most of the roughly 20 patients in the active-infection cohort. Comorbidities linked to unfavorable COVID-19 outcome were present in nine tenths of the roughly 20 patients in the active-infection cohort. The TCR and BCR sequence repository comprised some 40 patients and 60 to 75 time points, with over 7 million TCR sequences analysed. A couple of patients were included in both the recovered and active cohorts because samples were available from active disease and after recovery. An age-matched reference group of around 42 healthy donors negative for COVID-19 antibodies served as the comparison for repertoire analyses. As many as 9 follow-up blood samples were taken per patient, and some of the samples covered different disease stages within the same individual. What the study reported, not specific to this receptor: The reported TCR clusters were stated to require prospective validation before clinical use. Specific T cell subsets (CD4+/Treg/CD8+) and sorted SARS-CoV-2-responsive or tetramer+ T cells had not yet been sequenced, and the corresponding sequencing experiments were ongoing. TRBV/TRBJ gene usage was reported as strongly skewed in patients with COVID-19. During active COVID-19 the TRB repertoires were highly clonal, but at recovery diversity and richness rose above the levels seen in healthy donors. The size of the cohort was considered insufficient for assessing HLA contributions to COVID-19 susceptibility or severity. The recovered cohort had roughly 2,100 exclusive TCR clusters, including approximately 34 low-pGen clusters. Few blood samples were available from mildly ill patients while symptoms were present, and early samples from severe cases were likewise scarce.

The sample was run on an Illumina MiSeq. Multiplex PCR with BIOMED2 TRB-A/B primer pools was used to amplify the TRB rearrangements. Illumina-compatible adapters and 7-nucleotide sample barcodes were attached to the amplicons in two consecutive PCRs. Phusion HS II polymerase was used for all library PCRs. Amplicons were purified from gel with the NucleoSpin Gel and PCR Clean-up kit, quantified on Qubit, and pooled at around 4 nM. Amplicon pool quality was checked on an Agilent 2100 Bioanalyzer before Illumina next-generation sequencing. For the original study's pipeline: MiXCR 3.0.8 with the default MiXCR reference library was used to annotate TRB rearrangements. Non-productive reads and sequences with fewer than 2 reads were excluded, and each unique CDR3 nucleotide sequence counted as one clone. Clonality, diversity, richness and V-J gene usage were computed in R 3.5.1. TCR clustering by CDR3 similarity used GLIPH2, with generation probabilities calculated by OLGA. Only GLIPH2 clusters with at least four unique TCR clonotypes present in at least three individuals were retained. TCRdb itself trimmed the public reads at Q25 with fastp, ran MiXCR and retained productive beta chains. Entries that share a CDR3 protein sequence are merged under the most common genes and DNA. The V and J calls here are based on TCRdb, not the publication. Recorded for this sample are about 2,500 distinct CDR3 sequences; approximately 26% of them occurred a single time. Less than 85% of the sample is in the top ten clones.

TRB repertoires were amplified from around 230-520 ng of genomic DNA extracted from blood. Concerning this clonotype: Its antigen is still unknown. No much larger clone is present one base from it, and per-base qualities are unavailable.

Between the V and J ends, shortened by 4 bases and 2 bases respectively, the junction contains 15 bases. From the cysteine up to the phenylalanine, the CDR3 has a length of 15 residues. The kept DNA is CDR3 alone, 45 bases in frame from the first base. From a lookup of the germline V gene, CDR1 and CDR2 are LGHNA and YSLEER. The TCR originated in a human donor with active COVID-19. Recombination linked TRBV4-3 to TRBJ2-7; tentative D gene TRBD2, with 6 bases matching. The specimen sequenced was blood. The nucleotide sequence is TGCGCCAGCAGCCGCCCAGTAGCGGACACCTACGAGCAGTACTTC. The translation is CASSRPVADTYEQYF.